A selection of T cell receptor beta chains follows, all from one sample in a study of blood T cell repertoires in COVID-19. Using immunoSEQ multiplex PCR, the repertoire was profiled, and TCRdb retains in-frame clones only, with some absent. The data hold over 50,000 clones, with 80% to 90% observed a single time. Specimen: peripheral blood. These receptors were taken from a man between 60 and 70 years old with acute or convalescent COVID-19. Each CDR3 is given with its conserved first and last residue. D genes are given only for firm matches. Only some rows state a clone size, as once, few, many or a class for expanded clones.

V	J	D	size	DNA	CDR3
TRBV7-8	TRBJ2-7	.	.	TGTGCCAGCAGCTACGCCGGAGCTAATTATGACGACGAGCAGTACTTC	CASSYAGANYDDEQYF
TRBV6-2/TRBV6-3	TRBJ1-2	.	.	TGTGCCAGCAGTTCGCGGGGAGGCTACACCTTC	CASSSRGGYTF
TRBV29-1	TRBJ2-5	TRBD2	.	TGCAGCGTTGAAGATACCGGGGGGAGGGAGACCCAGTACTTC	CSVEDTGGRETQYF
TRBV6-6	TRBJ1-2	TRBD1	.	TGTGCCAGCAGTCCCGCATTGGGGGGACAGTCTTACACCTTC	CASSPALGGQSYTF
TRBV7-3	TRBJ2-1	TRBD1	.	TGTGCCAGCAGCTCAGACAGGGGGGCACACAATGAGCAGTTCTTC	CASSSDRGAHNEQFF
TRBV4-3	TRBJ2-7	TRBD2	.	TGCGCCAGCAGCCAAGGGACTAGCGGGTTCTACGAGCAGTACTTC	CASSQGTSGFYEQYF
TRBV6-5	TRBJ1-3	TRBD1	.	TGTGCCAGCAGCACCGGGACAGATGGAAACACCATATATTTT	CASSTGTDGNTIYF
TRBV6-2/TRBV6-3	TRBJ2-3	.	.	TGTGCCAGCAGTTTCCGACGTGGAGTCGGCTACGGCACAGATACGCAGTATTTT	CASSFRRGVGYGTDTQYF
TRBV7-2	TRBJ1-2	TRBD1	.	TGTGCCAGCAGCTCTCGGACAGGGGACGGTGGCTACACCTTC	CASSSRTGDGGYTF
TRBV15	TRBJ2-1	TRBD2	few	TGTGCCACCAGCAGAGATCCCCGGGACTACATCCGGGATGAGCAGTTCTTC	CATSRDPRDYIRDEQFF
TRBV7-9	TRBJ2-7	TRBD1	.	TGTGCCAGCAGCCCAAGGGACAGTAGCGAGCAGTACTTC	CASSPRDSSEQYF
TRBV18	TRBJ1-2	TRBD1	.	TGTGCCAGCTCACCCCCGGGACAGGGAGTAAATGGCTACACCTTC	CASSPPGQGVNGYTF
TRBV7-2	TRBJ2-2	.	few	TGTGCCAGCAGCTTCTCCCTCACCGGGGAGCTGTTTTTT	CASSFSLTGELFF
TRBV9	TRBJ2-1	.	.	TGTGCCAGCAGCTCGGGACTTCTGTCTGCTGATGAGCAGTTCTTC	CASSSGLLSADEQFF
TRBV18	TRBJ2-7	TRBD1	.	TGTGCCAGCTCACCACTTTCCCCCGGGACAGGGAACCACGAGCAGTACTTC	CASSPLSPGTGNHEQYF
TRBV5-1	TRBJ1-1	.	few	TGCGCCAGCAGCTTCACGGGACACCTGAACACTGAAGCTTTCTTT	CASSFTGHLNTEAFF
TRBV19	TRBJ1-1	TRBD1	.	TGTGCCAGTAGTATCGTGGGACAGGGTACTGAAGCTTTCTTT	CASSIVGQGTEAFF
TRBV7-3	TRBJ2-5	.	once	TGTGCCAGCAGCTTGGCAGGGTTGACGCAAGAGACCCAGTACTTC	CASSLAGLTQETQYF
TRBV9	TRBJ2-7	TRBD1	once	TGTGCCAGCAGCCTCGGGACAGACCCCTACGAGCAGTACTTC	CASSLGTDPYEQYF
TRBV6-1	TRBJ1-2	TRBD1	few	TGTGCCAGCAGTGCCCTCGGGGTAAACAGGGGAGCCTATGGCTACACCTTC	CASSALGVNRGAYGYTF
TRBV27	TRBJ1-5	.	once	TGTGCCAGCAGTCCACAGGGTAGCAATCAGCCCCAGCATTTT	CASSPQGSNQPQHF
TRBV6-5	TRBJ1-1	.	.	TGTGCCAGCAGCCGTAGCGGGGTGGGGAACACTGAAGCTTTCTTT	CASSRSGVGNTEAFF
TRBV4-3	TRBJ2-1	.	.	TGCGCCAGCAGCCAAGCCTCCCTTGACAATGAGCAGTTCTTC	CASSQASLDNEQFF
TRBV5-1	TRBJ1-4	TRBD1	.	TGCGCCAGCAGCTCTGGACAGGGCCCAACTAATGAAAAACTGTTTTTT	CASSSGQGPTNEKLFF
TRBV6-5	TRBJ1-6	TRBD1	.	TGTGCCAGTAGGGACAGGGAAGCCAATTCACCCCTCCACTTT	CASRDREANSPLHF
TRBV2	TRBJ2-5	TRBD1	.	TGTGCCAGCAGTGAGGGACAGGGAGCAGAGACCCAGTACTTC	CASSEGQGAETQYF
TRBV6-5	TRBJ1-5	.	.	TGTGCCAGCACCGACGGGGGAACAGCCTCAAAGCCCCAGCATTTT	CASTDGGTASKPQHF
TRBV5-1	TRBJ1-1	TRBD1	.	TGCGCCAGCAGCTGGACAGGGATCACTGAAGCTTTCTTT	CASSWTGITEAFF
TRBV3-1/TRBV3-2	TRBJ1-6	TRBD1	.	TGTGCCAGCAGCCAAGGGGACAGTAATTCACCCCTCCACTTT	CASSQGDSNSPLHF
TRBV6-5	TRBJ1-1	TRBD1	.	TGTGCCAGCAGTTACAGACAGGGGACTGAAGCTTTCTTT	CASSYRQGTEAFF
TRBV6-6	TRBJ1-5	.	.	TGTGCCAGCAGTCGCCGGGACTACGTTTATAGCAATCAGCCCCAGCATTTT	CASSRRDYVYSNQPQHF
TRBV11-2	TRBJ1-1	.	few	TGTGCCAGCAGCTCCCTTAGGGGTAAGCCTGAAGCTTTCTTT	CASSSLRGKPEAFF
TRBV18	TRBJ1-2	TRBD1	.	TGTGCCAGCTCACCACCCCCAGGGGGTGGCTACACCTTC	CASSPPPGGGYTF
TRBV11-2	TRBJ1-6	TRBD1	.	TGTGCCAGCAGCACTCCAACAGGGGCGTATTCACCCCTCCACTTT	CASSTPTGAYSPLHF
TRBV5-6	TRBJ1-5	TRBD1	.	TGTGCCAGCAGCAGGGGACAGAGTAGCAATCAGCCCCAGCATTTT	CASSRGQSSNQPQHF
TRBV11-2	TRBJ2-1	TRBD1	few	TGTGCCAGCAGACAACAGGGGTTGTACAATGAGCAGTTCTTC	CASRQQGLYNEQFF
TRBV30	TRBJ1-5	.	.	TGTGCCTGGAGTATCACCGAGGGCAATCAGCCCCAGCATTTT	CAWSITEGNQPQHF
TRBV29-1	TRBJ1-4	.	once	TGCAGCGTACAGGGAGTGGCTAATGAAAAACTGTTTTTT	CSVQGVANEKLFF
TRBV19	TRBJ1-6	TRBD1	.	TGTGCCAGTATCGGACAGGGGGGGAATTCACCCCTCCACTTT	CASIGQGGNSPLHF
TRBV7-2	TRBJ2-7	TRBD1	.	TGTGCCATTAACAGGGGTTCCTACGAGCAGTACTTC	CAINRGSYEQYF
TRBV5-4	TRBJ2-3	TRBD2	.	TGTGCCAGCAGCTCGGGACTAGCGGGGGGAGGAGATACGCAGTATTTT	CASSSGLAGGGDTQYF
TRBV6-6	TRBJ1-2	.	.	TGTGCCAGCAGTCAGGACATGGGATATGGCTACACCTTC	CASSQDMGYGYTF
TRBV6-5	TRBJ1-1	.	.	TGTGCCAGCAGCCGGACAGTCGGCGGCACTGAAGCTTTCTTT	CASSRTVGGTEAFF
TRBV25-1	TRBJ2-3	TRBD2	.	TGTGCCAGCAGTCCCATACTAGCGGGGGCTACAGATACGCAGTATTTT	CASSPILAGATDTQYF
TRBV7-2	TRBJ2-3	.	.	TGTGCCAGCAGCTTACTTTTAACAGATACGCAGTATTTT	CASSLLLTDTQYF
TRBV6-2/TRBV6-3	TRBJ1-6	.	.	TGTGCCAGCAGTTACAGAGTTGATAATTCACCCCTCCACTTT	CASSYRVDNSPLHF
TRBV20-1	TRBJ2-3	.	.	TGCAGTGCTAGTACGGGACTCACTAGCACAGATACGCAGTATTTT	CSASTGLTSTDTQYF
TRBV2	TRBJ2-7	TRBD1	.	TGTGCCAGCACGCTTACAGGGGGCTCCTACGAGCAGTACTTC	CASTLTGGSYEQYF
TRBV18	TRBJ2-3	.	.	TGTGCCAGCTCACCACCTTGGGGCGGCACAGATACGCAGTATTTT	CASSPPWGGTDTQYF
TRBV19	TRBJ2-4	TRBD2	.	TGTGCCAGTAGTGTCGGGACTAGTAGGGGTCAAAACATTCAGTACTTC	CASSVGTSRGQNIQYF
TRBV28	TRBJ1-5	.	.	TGTGCCAGCAGTTTATGGACTGCGGGGGGGGCAGGCAATCAGCCCCAGCATTTT	CASSLWTAGGAGNQPQHF
TRBV29-1	TRBJ1-2	TRBD1	once	TGCAGCGCCGGGACAGACTATGGCTACACCTTC	CSAGTDYGYTF
TRBV5-1	TRBJ2-5	.	once	TGCGCCAGCAGCTTGGGCTACGCCCAAGAGACCCAGTACTTC	CASSLGYAQETQYF
TRBV19	TRBJ1-1	.	.	TGTGCCTCCGACACCAGAATGAACACTGAAGCTTTCTTT	CASDTRMNTEAFF